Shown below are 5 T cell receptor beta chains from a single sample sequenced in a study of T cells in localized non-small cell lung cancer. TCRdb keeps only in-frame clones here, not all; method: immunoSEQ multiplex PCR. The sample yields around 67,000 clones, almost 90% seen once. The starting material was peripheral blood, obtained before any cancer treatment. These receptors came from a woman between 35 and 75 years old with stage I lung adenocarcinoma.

The CDR3, as DNA: TGTGCCAGCAGCCCCTTGGGAGGGACTGAAGCTTTCTTT. Amino acid sequence: CASSPLGGTEAFF. The chain combines TRBV7-9 with TRBJ1-1; D is unclear. This CDR3 spans 13 amino acids. The germline CDR1 and CDR2 sequences are SEHNR and FQNEAQ (reference sequence). Trimming took off 5 bases at V and 5 bases at J, with 12 bases between the two ends. Full variable domain (remainder filled in from reference TRBV7-9 and TRBJ1-1): DTGVSQNPRHKITKRGQNVTFRCDPISEHNRLYWYRQTLGQGPEFLTYFQNEAQLEKSRLLSDRFSAERPKGSFSTLEIQRTEQGDSAMYLCASSPLGGTEAFFGQGTRLTVV.

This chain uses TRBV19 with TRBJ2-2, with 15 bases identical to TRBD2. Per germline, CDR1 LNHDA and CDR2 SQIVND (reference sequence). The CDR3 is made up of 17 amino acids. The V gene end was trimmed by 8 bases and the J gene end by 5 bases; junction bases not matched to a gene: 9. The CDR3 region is CASDRTSGGAGTGELFF. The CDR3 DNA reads TGTGCCAGTGACCGGACTAGCGGGGGGGCCGGGACCGGGGAGCTGTTTTTT.

The chain's CDR3 is CSVEEAEDYGYTF. CDR3 DNA: TGCAGCGTTGAAGAAGCCGAAGACTATGGCTACACCTTC. The chain is built from TRBV29-1 and TRBJ1-2, with D uncertain. This CDR3 has 13 amino acids. V lost 0 bases, J lost 3 bases, and 8 bases lay in between. Germline lookup yields CDR1 SQVTM and CDR2 ANQGSEA.

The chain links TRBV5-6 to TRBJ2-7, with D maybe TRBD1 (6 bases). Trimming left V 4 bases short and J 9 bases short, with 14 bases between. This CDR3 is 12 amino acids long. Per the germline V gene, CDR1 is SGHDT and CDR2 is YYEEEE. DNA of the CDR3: TGTGCCAGCAGCGATACAGGGCTGGCGCAGTACTTC. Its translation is CASSDTGLAQYF.

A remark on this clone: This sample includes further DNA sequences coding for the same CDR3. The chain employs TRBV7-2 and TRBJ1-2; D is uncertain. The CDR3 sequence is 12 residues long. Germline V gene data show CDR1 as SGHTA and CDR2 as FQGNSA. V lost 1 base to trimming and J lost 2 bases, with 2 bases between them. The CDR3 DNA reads TGTGCCAGCAGCTTAGTGAACTATGGCTACACCTTC. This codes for CASSLVNYGYTF.